The present T cell receptor (beta chain) was sequenced within a study of beta chain features in type 1 diabetes (dated by TCRdb to the late 2010s). Turning to the overall study: No differences in mean age, gender distribution, total cell number or subset yield were found between patients and healthy donors. Regulatory and stem cell-like memory subsets were obtained from only 8 patients and about 8 healthy donors, while naive and central memory subsets were obtained from all 28 donors. The study compared the TCRB repertoires of sorted circulating CD4+ T cell subsets in recently diagnosed type 1 diabetes patients with those in matched healthy donors. A total of 85 million to 110 million sorted cells were examined across all samples, and RNA yield correlated strongly with the number of cells per subset. Summary of the overall study and its limitations: Because cDNA was sequenced instead of genomic DNA, highly expressing activated cells could be over-represented, though the groups showed no difference in activation or CD3 levels. Because small numbers of individuals were included in the HLA sub-analyses, any influence of HLA type on TCRB rearrangement was left unresolved. In all four CD4+ subsets, TCRB CDR3 length was moderately but significantly shorter in type 1 diabetes patients. Naive, central memory and regulatory TCRB repertoires appeared to be more similar among patients than among healthy donors. At VDJ recombination sites, type 1 diabetes patients had fewer insertions and more deleted nucleotides, which implies abnormalities in thymic rearrangement. Shorter templates might have been favored by PCR, but patient and control samples were amplified and corrected together, so both groups would have been affected equally by any skew.

From each donor, a single peripheral blood sample of 100 to 150 mL on average was drawn into heparinised tubes. A BD FACSAria II was used to sort naive, central memory, regulatory and stem cell-like memory CD4+ T cells with a panel that included CD45RO, CCR7, CD25, CD127, CD95 and CD27. A purity above 95% was achieved for all sorted populations. Right away, PBMCs were isolated by Lymphoprep density gradient centrifugation and were stained directly, with no culture step. Samples were stained and sorted in pairs, with one healthy donor and one patient per experiment, so that batch effects were minimized. V is cut by 4 bases and J by 2 bases, and the space between the germline ends is 14 bases. The CDR3 runs 15 residues from the cysteine to the phenylalanine. Solely the CDR3 DNA is kept, with 45 bases framed from the first base. CDR1 and CDR2 are read off the germline V gene as ENHRY and SYGVKD. Details on this clone: What this receptor recognizes is not known. No base qualities exist here, and no much larger clone lies one base off it.

The High Capacity cDNA Reverse Transcription Kit was used to reverse transcribe all of the isolated RNA, meaning that expressed TCRB transcripts were what got sequenced. Naive, central memory and regulatory T cell samples underwent deep immunoSEQ sequencing, averaging about 3.57 million total reads per sample. Sorted cells were lysed in RLT buffer, and RNA was extracted using DNase-treated RNeasy Micro or Mini kits according to cell number. Each cell subset was processed separately to prevent cross-contamination, with patient and healthy donor samples processed together. TCRB sequences were amplified from cDNA with the immunoSEQ multiplex PCR, producing 87-bp fragments spanning the CDR3 region. The amplicons were sequenced using the Illumina HiSeq platform. In the paper's pipeline: Synthetic template baselines were used to correct PCR bias computationally, reads within Hamming distance 2 were collapsed together, and singletons that could not be merged were discarded. Reads were aligned against IMGT to assign V, D and J genes, CDR3 length and insertions or deletions at six rearrangement sites. Within each subset, clonotype counts were normalized to sorted cell number, and only after that were true diversity and Gini coefficients computed with the tcR R package. The overlap coefficient, calculated on TCRB nucleotide sequences, was used to measure repertoire sharing. The immuneACCESS repertoire file appears here via TCRdb, limited to in-frame rearrangements. These files lack a portion of the clones; in checked studies, under half of the deficit traces to unresolved V genes, and the cause of the others is not known. From that table come the V and J calls and clone size; the DNA was used to work out D and trimming. The sample profile shows about 140,000 clones; 9% to 10% of them were found once. 0.65% of the sample lies in the top ten.

Sequenced sample: central memory CD4+ T cells from blood. This receptor was taken from a woman aged 40 to 49 in good health. The rearrangement joined TRBV10-3 to TRBJ1-2, with no reliable assignment of the D segment. CDR3 loop: CAISVGEGPNYGYTF. The sequenced DNA is TGTGCCATCAGTGTTGGGGAGGGTCCCAACTATGGCTACACCTTC.